This T cell receptor (beta chain) was identified in a study of blood T cell repertoires in COVID-19. Study-wide context: Some COVID-19 samples were acute and others convalescent; all came from the United States, Italy and Spain. Sample material is recorded as cDNA or gDNA derived from T cells, B-cell-depleted T cells, or PBMCs.

Profiling relied on immunoSEQ multiplex PCR, and the TCRdb table lists in-frame clones only, not all of them. The sample lists hundreds of thousands of clones, around 87% occurring once. Germline loops: CDR1 LNHNV, CDR2 YYDKDF (reference sequence). The CDR3 runs 16 residues. V lost 3 bases, J lost 3 bases, and 17 bases lay in between. The sequence derives from a woman aged 40-49 years who had recovered from COVID-19. The V and J genes are TRBV15 and TRBJ2-5; no clear D. Sequenced: peripheral blood. The CDR3 here is CATSSFDASEEETQYF. The DNA of the CDR3 is TGTGCCACCAGCAGCTTCGATGCCTCAGAGGAAGAGACCCAGTACTTC.